The 5 T cell receptor beta chains below come from one sample, sequenced in a study of cytomegalovirus exposure and HLA in healthy donors. The PCR had 60 Vbeta and 13 Jbeta primers. This table comes from immunoSEQ multiplex PCR, and its TCRdb copy is limited to in-frame clones, with some not included. The data contain more than 85,000 clones, approximately 72% of them singletons. Sequencing used PBMCs. These receptor sequences come from a male donor in good health and CMV-seropositive.

The chain employs TRBV5-4 and TRBJ2-1; D perhaps matches TRBD1 (6 bases). Germline V gene lookup returns CDR1 SGHNT and CDR2 YYREEE (reference sequence). Trimming removed 4 bases from V and 0 bases from J, with 11 bases in between. This CDR3 is built from 15 residues. The CDR3 DNA follows: TGTGCCAGCAGCCCTACAGGGAACTCCTACAATGAGCAGTTCTTC. Its translation: CASSPTGNSYNEQFF.

The rearrangement links TRBV7-9 to TRBJ1-2; no firm D call. CDR1 and CDR2 from the germline V gene are SEHNR and FQNEAQ (reference sequence). The CDR3 has 15 amino acids. V shed 5 bases and J shed 8 bases, with 21 bases lying between them. In DNA form, the CDR3 reads TGTGCCAGCAGCCCCGGCAGCACCTCAAACGGGGGCTACACCTTC. Translating gives CASSPGSTSNGGYTF. The full variable domain, rest sourced from reference TRBV7-9 and TRBJ1-2, is DTGVSQNPRHKITKRGQNVTFRCDPISEHNRLYWYRQTLGQGPEFLTYFQNEAQLEKSRLLSDRFSAERPKGSFSTLEIQRTEQGDSAMYLCASSPGSTSNGGYTFGSGTRLTVV.

This rearrangement joins TRBV4-1 to TRBJ2-7; the D gene is possibly TRBD1 (5 bases). The CDR3 is 14 residues long. V was shortened by 4 bases and J by 2 bases, with 12 bases between the two germline ends. CDR1 is MGHRA and CDR2 is YSYEKL in the germline V gene. The CDR3 reads CASSLRADPYEQYF. CDR3 coding DNA: TGCGCCAGCAGCCTCAGGGCAGATCCCTACGAGCAGTACTTC.

The DNA for the CDR3 is TGTGCCAGCGCAGACACCGGGGAGCTGTTTTTT. It yields the protein CASADTGELFF. The chain carries TRBV11-3 and TRBJ2-2; D ambiguous. V lost 8 bases, J lost 3 bases, and 4 bases lay in between. The CDR3 has 11 residues. Germline V gives CDR1 SGHNT, CDR2 YENEEA.

Of note for this clone: The germline gene is not matched at one end of the junction; a read error may be the cause. The gene calls are TRBV5-1 and TRBJ2-1; D remains unclear. The CDR3 runs to 13 residues. Germline loops: CDR1 SGHRS, CDR2 YFSETQ. DNA of the CDR3: TGCGCCAGCAGCTTGGACTACTCGAATTCCCGGGTCTTC. This gives the protein CASSLDYSNSRVF.